This T cell receptor beta chain was captured in a study of cytomegalovirus exposure and HLA in healthy donors. Using immunoSEQ multiplex PCR, the repertoire was profiled, and TCRdb retains in-frame clones only, with some absent. Of approximately 160,000 clones in the sample, less than 90% were seen once. Points from the study as a whole: About 180 TCR beta chains were listed as cytomegalovirus-associated.

Concerning this clone itself: Its antigen is unidentified. The same CDR3 can be traced to other DNA sequences in this sample.

The material sequenced was PBMCs. The receptor was isolated from a woman between 18 and 29 years old in good health and CMV-seronegative.

CDR3 loop: CASSIGGAYEQYF. CDR3 sequence (DNA): TGTGCCAGTAGTATAGGGGGAGCCTACGAGCAGTACTTC. This sequence joins TRBV19 and TRBJ2-7; weak D call: TRBD2 (5 bases). Trimming shortened V by 1 base and J by 2 bases, and 6 bases separated the two germline ends. The length of the CDR3 is 13 residues. In germline, CDR1 is LNHDA, CDR2 SQIVND (reference sequence).